The following is a T cell receptor beta chain sequence with its context. Its antigen specificity is not known. Nothing much larger sits one base from this clone, and base qualities are not available. In total, roughly 670 healthy bone marrow donors made up the cohort. Cohort members were all nominally healthy when sampled, although unrecorded immune exposures were likely present. The donor tested CMV seronegative, placing the donor among the roughly 350 seronegative members of the cohort. Each donor provided a peripheral blood sample, and peripheral blood mononuclear cells were used for TCR beta sequencing. The Qiagen DNeasy Blood Extraction Kit was used to extract genomic DNA from the blood cell samples. V is cut back by 0 bases and J by 4 bases, with 2 bases in the junction unmatched. From the germline V gene, CDR1 is SNHLY and CDR2 is FYNNEI. Measured from the cysteine to the phenylalanine, the CDR3 is 14 residues long. Just the 42-base CDR3 DNA is kept, in frame starting at base 1.

The data are from a study of cytomegalovirus exposure and HLA in healthy donors (dated by TCRdb to the late 2010s). Regarding the study in general: According to an earlier analysis of 587 of the donors, 150 million to 200 million T cells yielded approximately 120 million unique TCR beta sequences and about 300 Gb of sequence data. Rather than using new phenotypic data, the later analysis identified candidate immune exposures from TCR beta sequences and from how often those sequences occurred across donors. To decide whether each TCR beta V gene segment behaved as functional or pseudogenic, an earlier analysis of some 570 of the donors relied on high-throughput TCR beta sequencing. The study aimed to test whether cataloging public T cell receptors could reveal signatures of past pathogen exposure. The number of typed donors differed by locus: about 620-630 for A, B, C, DRB1 and DQB1; 522 for DQA1; around 580 for DPA1; and about 450 for DPB1. To predict cytomegalovirus infection status, the study combined high-throughput TCR immunosequencing, statistical association of individual TCRs with disease status, and machine learning. A later genetic analysis used genome-wide SNP genotypes for about 60% of the roughly 700 donors, treating that subset as a discovery cohort. Of the 300 to 450 genotyped donors, 75% to 85% were placed in the genetic ancestry cluster associated with self-reported Caucasian donors. Donor age, sex, ethnicity and CMV serostatus were compiled together with the repertoire data. Every repertoire in the discovery cohort had been generated on one and the same sequencing platform. Because of strong linkage in the cohort, five DR-DQ haplotypes were treated as single units for association and clustering. To study patterns of TCR occurrence, a later analysis re-analyzed previously published TCR beta repertoires from more than 550 donors and added high-resolution HLA genotyping. Among over 350 genotyped donors of the cohort, an average of about 240,000 unique TCR beta nucleotide sequences were sequenced per donor, roughly 18% of them non-productive. Using immunosequencing, the study profiled T cell repertoires from 500 to 800 subjects and related those repertoires to cytomegalovirus serostatus. Both class I and class II loci were covered by HLA typing, at four-digit resolution. Approximately 310 gigabases of sequencing data and approximately 92 million unique TCR sequences made up an early release that covered under 750 HLA-typed donors. Along with the approximately 700-subject first cohort, a separate validation cohort of over a hundred different subjects was used. On the study overall, not on this receptor specifically: Because counts were too low, roughly 18 rarely observed V segments, including chromosome 9 orphons, were left out of the earlier analysis of 587 of the donors. In vitro tests confirmed that a few of the cytomegalovirus-associated TCR beta chains recognize cytomegalovirus antigens. The 87-base-pair reads could not distinguish some IMGT-functional V segments, including TRBV6-2 and TRBV6-3, so those segments were excluded. A further reported finding was that TCR beta sequences accurately predicted the HLA-A and HLA-B alleles for most subjects in the first cohort. According to the authors, the approach could potentially be generalized to other disease states and immunological phenotypes. A group of highly shared sequence variants was considered likely to be a technical artifact of the sequencing pipeline. A later genetic analysis associated a missense DCLRE1C variant with V-gene and J-gene trimming of TCR beta chains, and an independent cohort replicated the association. Sequencing depth was assumed to be roughly uniform across donors in the presence/absence analyses, though that assumption may not hold. Correlated functional status among segregating V segments might reflect linkage disequilibrium, but an unknown experimental factor could not be ruled out. In the study, about 150 TCR beta chains were listed as associated with cytomegalovirus. A later genetic analysis reported fewer N-insertions in productive TCRs among donors in an Asian-associated ancestry cluster than the roughly 720-donor mean. In this cohort, only TCR beta chains were sequenced, and detectable features were limited by the absence of alpha or paired-chain data. In a later analysis, about 16,000 TCR beta sequences were associated with specific HLA alleles at a false discovery rate of 0.05. According to a later analysis, most CMV-associated TCR beta chains appeared to be HLA-restricted, and the HLA associations seemed to be driven largely by CMV exposure. CMV serostatus was the only immune exposure information available for the cohort. Most TCR sequences were seen in very few donors, while some public TCRs were found in many individuals. Assigning TCR associations to individual alleles was difficult when HLA alleles, especially DR and DQ, strongly co-occurred. In a later analysis, the rate of TCR association differed among HLA loci, with DRB1 alleles having the most associated TCRs and HLA-C alleles having the fewest. Because HLA typing was missing for some donors at each locus, association tests included only the typed subset. A later analysis reported that several top co-occurrence clusters appeared linked to parvovirus B19, influenza, CMV and Epstein-Barr virus. An earlier analysis of around 500 of the donors showed that most TCR beta V segments appeared in productive rearrangements either about 90% or about 30% of the time, which broadly matched IMGT annotations. In a later analysis, HLA-associated TCR beta chains were found to be more clonally expanded and to have lower generation probabilities than equally common non-associated chains. In both the original and validation cohorts, the classifier was reported to diagnose cytomegalovirus status with high specificity and sensitivity.

The library was built by means of the immunoSEQ multiplex PCR assay. The multiplex PCR relied on a mix of 60 forward primers for TCR Vbeta segments and 13 reverse primers for TCR Jbeta segments. Amplification of the CDR3 region of rearranged TCR beta genes was performed with a multiplex PCR assay on genomic DNA. On the Illumina HiSeq System, the amplified TCR beta libraries were sequenced as 87-base-pair reads. From the authors' description of their analysis: In a later analysis, some 80 million unique TCR beta chains were counted across the 690 or so repertoires, and around 10 million of these chains were shared by at least two donors. Raw reads were error-corrected and collapsed into unique sequences by a nearest-neighbor algorithm in which closely related sequences were merged to remove PCR and sequencing errors. V, D and J gene segments were assigned by aligning CDR3 sequences to IMGT reference sequences. For a sequence to be retained, a match of at least six nucleotides to both a V gene segment and a J gene segment was required. A rearrangement counted as productive if the CDR3 had no stop codons and remained in frame with V and J, and every other rearrangement counted as non-productive. CDR3 was defined by IMGT convention, running from the second conserved V-encoded cysteine to the conserved J-encoded phenylalanine. In an earlier analysis of 550 to 650 of the donors, sequences lacking an unambiguous match to a single V gene segment were excluded. An earlier analysis of some 610 of the donors called V segments functional above 56.7% productive rearrangements and segregating when the between-donor standard deviation exceeded 5%. To diagnose cytomegalovirus status from the catalog of TCR beta chain sequences, a statistical classification framework was built. A later analysis assigned V and J genes by comparing TCR nucleotide sequences with IMGT/GENE-DB human TR gene sequences. In a later analysis, CDR3 sequences and most-parsimonious VDJ recombination scenarios were assigned using the TCRdist pipeline. In a later analysis, every TCR beta chain was defined by the combination of its CDR3 amino acid sequence and its V-gene family, and reads without a unique V-gene family were dropped. In a later analysis, 450 to 600 highly shared, low-generation-probability nucleotide sequences were removed to address suspected cross-contamination and a sequencing artifact. For each public chain, a later analysis derived a clonal expansion index from normalized ranks of inferred template counts within each repertoire. A later analysis computed generation probabilities with a VDJ recombination model fitted to out-of-frame rearrangements, and checked the results against IGoR. In a later analysis, TCR-TCR, TCR-HLA and TCR-CMV co-occurrence was scored with hypergeometric tests, and a repertoire-size bias correction was applied to TCR pairs. To estimate false discovery rates, a later analysis permuted the HLA or CMV assignments 20 times. In a later analysis, co-occurring TCRs were grouped using DBSCAN, with TCRdist sequence similarity added in when clustering inside HLA-allele-positive subsets. Repertoires with fewer than 30,000 or more than 120,000 public chains were left out of co-occurrence clustering, as were a handful of repertoires with anomalous nucleotide sharing. This is the immuneACCESS table as TCRdb keeps it, with only in-frame sequences that have V and J called. A part of the clones is gone; compared with another copy, unresolved V genes explain less than half, and the rest is unexplained. The DNA gave D and trimming, while V, J and clone size come from that table. For this sample the table gives fewer than 250,000 clones, of which around 76% were detected only once. In total, the top ten clones hold under 0.8% of the sample.

The receptor chain draws on TRBV2 and TRBJ1-2, and 7 bases in between align with TRBD1. The sequence was obtained from a man between 18 and 35 years old in good health and CMV-seronegative. Sequenced input: PBMCs. The DNA reads TGTGCCAGCAGTGAAGCAGGGGGCTCCTATGGCTACACCTTC. Its translation reads: CASSEAGGSYGYTF. With the portions outside the CDR3 filled from the reference TRBV2 and TRBJ1-2 genes, the complete variable region becomes EPEVTQTPSHQVTQMGQEVILRCVPISNHLYFYWYRQILGQKVEFLVSFYNNEISEKSEIFDDQFSVERPDGSNFTLKIRSTKLEDSAMYFCASSEAGGSYGYTFGSGTRLTVV.